This T cell receptor (beta chain) is drawn from a study of molecular identifiers for immune sequencing clone quantification. Study context: Replicates partitioned RNA from 20,000 or 100,000 naive CD8 cells into five parts, sequencing four.

CDR1 SEHNR and CDR2 FQNEAQ come from the germline V gene (reference sequence). This CDR3 is 12 amino acids long. The V gene lost 4 bases and the J gene lost 8 bases, with 10 bases spanning the gap. TCRdb recomputed calls from the PCR reads with MiXCR, one row per CDR3 protein. The sample records 460,000 or so distinct CDR3 sequences, about 20% being singletons. In the case of this clonotype: A much larger clone differs by one base, so this may be a read error.

Using 10%, 30% or 50% RNA, naive CD8 libraries were derived from approximately 20,000 to 1,000,000 sorted cells. The authors gated naive CD8 T cells as CD8+CD4-CCR7+CD45RA+ for sorting. This TCR came from a human donor in good health. Some libraries in this study had Jurkat cell RNA spiked in. Sequencing was carried out using naive CD8+ T cells from blood, with Jurkat cell RNA spiked in. Regarding subset: FACS-sorted CD8+CD4-CCR7+CD45RA+ naive T cells. The chain recombines TRBV7-9 with TRBJ2-3, with D maybe TRBD2 (5 bases). The CDR3 sequence: CASSSVGSTQYF. Here the CDR3 DNA reads TGTGCCAGCAGCTCAGTAGGGAGTACGCAGTATTTT. Full variable domain (outside the CDR3, taken from reference TRBV7-9 and TRBJ2-3): DTGVSQNPRHKITKRGQNVTFRCDPISEHNRLYWYRQTLGQGPEFLTYFQNEAQLEKSRLLSDRFSAERPKGSFSTLEIQRTEQGDSAMYLCASSSVGSTQYFGPGTRLTVL.